This is a list of T cell receptor beta chains from one sample in a study of T cells in Graves' hyperthyroidism and ophthalmopathy. TCRdb independently ran MiXCR on the multiplex PCR reads; one entry per CDR3 protein. The sample carries about 840,000 distinct CDR3 sequences, about 38% recorded once. Source material: blood. The receptors were sampled from a man aged 18-30 years with Graves' hyperthyroidism. Both conserved end residues are part of each CDR3. D genes are given only for firm matches. Where a row states a size, it is once, few, many or the class of an expanded clone; other rows omit it.

V gene	clone size	J gene	D gene	CDR3 protein	CDR3 DNA
TRBV12-3/TRBV12-4	-	TRBJ2-2	TRBD1	CASRPTGGRTGELFF	TGTGCCAGCAGACCTACAGGGGGACGGACCGGGGAGCTGTTTTTT
TRBV6-1	-	TRBJ1-2	TRBD1	CASSEAAGDSTYGYTF	TGTGCCAGCAGTGAAGCCGCGGGGGACAGTACTTATGGCTACACCTTC
TRBV12-3/TRBV12-4	-	TRBJ1-1	TRBD1	CASRPRTGGTEAFF	TGTGCCAGCAGGCCCCGGACAGGGGGAACTGAAGCTTTCTTT
TRBV29-1	medium-sized	TRBJ1-2	TRBD1	CSADPSGTGGDGYTF	TGCAGCGCTGACCCTTCCGGGACAGGGGGTGATGGCTACACCTTC
TRBV7-8	-	TRBJ2-7	TRBD2	CASSLAGTSGLYEQYF	TGTGCCAGCAGCTTAGCAGGGACTAGCGGGCTTTACGAGCAGTACTTC
TRBV12-3/TRBV12-4	-	TRBJ2-7	TRBD1	CASSSRDRASSYEQYF	TGTGCCAGCAGCAGCCGGGACAGGGCAAGCTCCTACGAGCAGTACTTC
TRBV19	many	TRBJ2-5	-	CASRDPAVQETQYF	TGTGCCAGTAGAGACCCGGCAGTCCAAGAGACCCAGTACTTC
TRBV10-3	many	TRBJ2-5	-	CAISEKVLAETQYF	TGTGCCATCAGTGAAAAGGTATTAGCTGAGACCCAGTACTTC
TRBV19	-	TRBJ2-7	-	CASSIPGNEQYF	TGTGCCAGTAGTATACCAGGGAACGAGCAGTACTTC
TRBV9	-	TRBJ1-4	-	CASAAPTNEKLFF	TGTGCCAGTGCGGCGCCAACTAATGAAAAACTGTTTTTT
TRBV29-1	-	TRBJ2-7	TRBD1	CSSPRDRGSYEQYF	TGCAGCAGCCCTCGGGACAGGGGATCCTACGAGCAGTACTTC
TRBV2	many	TRBJ2-7	TRBD1	CARGRTGEYEQYF	TGTGCCAGGGGCCGGACAGGGGAATACGAGCAGTACTTC
TRBV25-1	-	TRBJ1-6	TRBD1	CASSSERQGLNSPFHF	TGTGCCAGCAGCTCCGAACGACAGGGCCTAAATTCACCCTTCCACTTT
TRBV12-3/TRBV12-4	-	TRBJ1-1	TRBD1	CASIRAGTASNTEAFF	TGTGCCAGCATACGGGCCGGGACAGCATCGAACACTGAAGCTTTCTTT
TRBV20-1	-	TRBJ2-5	-	CSAIGGAGETQYF	TGCAGTGCTATAGGGGGGGCCGGGGAGACCCAGTACTTC
TRBV2	-	TRBJ2-7	TRBD1	CASSITGTGLYEQYF	TGTGCCAGCAGCATCACCGGGACAGGGCTCTACGAGCAGTACTTC